Described below is a single TCR beta chain sequence and its context. This record comes from a study of blood T cell repertoires in COVID-19. About the research overall: The origin of the acute and convalescent COVID-19 samples was the United States, Italy and Spain. Sample material is recorded as cDNA or gDNA derived from T cells, B-cell-depleted T cells, or PBMCs.

The CDR3 length is 16 residues. The germline CDR1 and CDR2 sequences are SGHTA and FQGNSA. Trimming removed 0 bases from V and 0 bases from J; junction bases left unmatched: 2. In the original processing: Counts of nucleated cells, estimated from reference gene primer amplification, were obtained. Profiled with immunoSEQ multiplex PCR; TCRdb holds only in-frame clones, not every one. V and J calls and clone size follow that table, whereas D and trimming were derived from the DNA. There are about 310,000 clones in the sample; around 87% occur only once, and 1% lies in the top ten. The chain joins TRBV7-2 to TRBJ2-3; TRBD2 aligns across 8 bases. The TCR comes from a man in his fifties with active or convalescent COVID-19. Input material: peripheral blood. The DNA for the CDR3 is TGTGCCAGCAGCTTAGCGCGGGGGGTTAGCACAGATACGCAGTATTTT. Translating it yields CASSLARGVSTDTQYF.